One sample yielded the 32 T cell receptor beta chains listed below, sequenced in a study of Graves' ophthalmopathy and Graves' hyperthyroidism. Amplification targeted the TCR beta CDR3 regions, with RNA transcripts as the source material. After a first-round RT-PCR with HTBI primers, a second-round multiplex PCR was run. TCRdb processed the multiplex PCR reads anew with MiXCR; each CDR3 protein has one entry. The top ten clones hold roughly 20% of a sample with approximately 45,000 distinct CDR3 sequences, about 50% of them seen once. Source material: peripheral blood. The receptors derive from an adult man with Graves' ophthalmopathy.

This clonotype appeared many times. The chain combines TRBV5-1 with TRBJ1-6; 7 nucleotides line up with TRBD1. From germline, CDR1 is SGHRS and CDR2 YFSETQ. Trimming cost V 4 bases and J 6 bases; bases outside gene matches: 4. There are 14 residues in the CDR3. CDR3: CASSRDRANSPLHF. CDR3 DNA sequence: TGCGCCAGCAGCCGCGACAGGGCTAATTCACCCCTCCACTTT.

The CDR3 sequence: CASSARGGMGELFF. CDR3 DNA sequence: TGTGCCAGCAGCGCCCGGGGAGGAATGGGGGAGCTGTTTTTT. V usage is TRBV9 and J usage is TRBJ2-2; tentative D call: TRBD2 (6 bases). The CDR3 has 14 amino acids. Trimming left V 3 bases short and J 8 bases short, with 14 bases between. CDR1 SGDLS and CDR2 YYNGEE come from the germline V gene.

This clonotype was found a few times. This rearrangement joins TRBV24-1 to TRBJ2-7, with D hard to call. The CDR3 extends over 11 amino acids. CDR1 KGHDR and CDR2 SFDVKD come from the germline V gene. V was clipped by 5 bases and J by 4 bases, with 5 bases between them. DNA for the CDR3: TGTGCCACCAGTGGGGGATACGAGCAGTACTTC. It codes for CATSGGYEQYF.

This clonotype counts as medium-sized. The chain links TRBV20-1 to TRBJ2-1; no firm D call. With 3 bases removed from V and 3 bases from J, the gap between germline ends came to 6 bases. Per the germline V gene, CDR1 is DFQATT and CDR2 is SNEGSKA (reference sequence). The CDR3 is 12 residues long. The DNA of the CDR3 is TGCAGTGCTAGCTGGGACTACAATGAGCAGTTCTTC. Translation: CSASWDYNEQFF.

This clonotype was counted a few times. The V and J genes are TRBV19 and TRBJ1-5; no reliable D call. There are 14 residues in the CDR3. Per the germline V gene, CDR1 is LNHDA and CDR2 is SQIVND (reference sequence). Trimming removed 1 base at V and 7 bases at J, with 11 bases between. CDR3 coding DNA: TGTGCCAGTAGTATAGGTATGCCGGCGCAGCCCCAGCATTTT. Its translation is CASSIGMPAQPQHF.

This clonotype counts as medium-sized. V gene TRBV29-1 combines with J gene TRBJ2-3, with D uncertain. Trimming shortened V by 3 bases and J by 0 bases, and 7 bases separated the two germline ends. The CDR3 runs to 13 residues. Germline-derived CDR1 and CDR2 are SQVTM and ANQGSEA. CDR3 DNA sequence: TGCAGCGTTGATGCCGTTAGCACAGATACGCAGTATTTT. It codes for CSVDAVSTDTQYF.

V gene TRBV10-3 combines with J gene TRBJ2-2; 7 nucleotides align to TRBD1. The J segment lost 7 bases and the V segment lost 6 bases, leaving 8 bases of the junction unmatched. Germline V lookup: CDR1 ENHRY, CDR2 SYGVKD. CDR3 length: 14 amino acids. DNA of the CDR3: TGTGCCATCAGGAAAACAGGGGCGGGCGGGGAGCTGTTTTTT. It yields the protein CAIRKTGAGGELFF.

This chain links TRBV29-1 with TRBJ2-1, with D maybe TRBD2 (6 bases). The CDR3 sequence is 14 residues long. CDR1 is SQVTM, CDR2 ANQGSEA, per germline. Trimming took 6 bases from V and 0 from J, leaving 12 bases between them. The CDR3 region has the DNA TGCAGCGTAATAGCGGTCAGCTCCTACAATGAGCAGTTCTTC. The encoded protein is CSVIAVSSYNEQFF.

This chain connects TRBV7-9 to TRBJ1-1, with a tentative D call TRBD1 (5 bases). The germline CDR1 and CDR2 sequences are SEHNR and FQNEAQ (reference sequence). The CDR3 totals 14 residues. Trimming pared 1 base from V and 2 bases from J, leaving 8 bases between. The CDR3 coding sequence is TGTGCCAGCAGCTTAGGACAGACCAACACTGAAGCTTTCTTT. It is translated as CASSLGQTNTEAFF. The full variable domain, in which reference TRBV7-9 and TRBJ1-1 provide the parts outside the CDR3, is DTGVSQNPRHKITKRGQNVTFRCDPISEHNRLYWYRQTLGQGPEFLTYFQNEAQLEKSRLLSDRFSAERPKGSFSTLEIQRTEQGDSAMYLCASSLGQTNTEAFFGQGTRLTVV.

Concerning this clonotype: A read error is likely, as this CDR3 ends without the conserved phenylalanine or tryptophan. This chain connects TRBV2 to TRBJ2-1, with D perhaps matching TRBD2 (6 bases). This CDR3 comprises 13 residues. The germline CDR1 and CDR2 sequences are SNHLY and FYNNEI. Trimming cost V 7 bases and J 7 bases, with 14 bases left between them. CDR3 bases: TGTGCCAGCACGGAGGGTAGGGTTAATGAGCAGTTCTTA. Translated: CASTEGRVNEQFL.

This clonotype occurred many times. The chain recombines TRBV29-1 with TRBJ2-7; a weak D match, TRBD2 (7 bases). Deletions cut 0 bases from V and 5 bases from J, with 29 bases between. CDR1 SQVTM and CDR2 ANQGSEA come from the germline V gene. The length of the CDR3 is 19 residues. CDR3: CSVEDWGRELDTFINEQYF. CDR3 nucleotide sequence: TGCAGCGTTGAAGATTGGGGGCGGGAGCTCGATACTTTTATCAACGAGCAGTACTTC.

Turning to this clonotype: A junction end diverges from the germline sequence, so it may reflect a read error. The chain combines TRBV2 with TRBJ1-4; 8 nucleotides align to TRBD1. The CDR3 is made up of 15 amino acids. CDR1 is SNHLY and CDR2 is FYNNEI in the germline V gene. The CDR3 DNA sequence: TGCGCCAGCAGACCGACAGGGGAGGTTAACGAAAAACTGTTTTTT. Translated: CASRPTGEVNEKLFF. The full variable domain, in which reference TRBV2 and TRBJ1-4 provide the parts outside the CDR3, is EPEVTQTPSHQVTQMGQEVILRCVPISNHLYFYWYRQILGQKVEFLVSFYNNEISEKSEIFDDQFSVERPDGSNFTLKIRSTKLEDSAMYFCASRPTGEVNEKLFFGSGTQLSVL.

This clonotype was detected only once. The V gene is TRBV6-4, the J gene TRBJ1-1; 9 bases align to TRBD1. Trimming at V came to 10 bases and at J to 3 bases, leaving 6 bases not matched to a gene. Germline loops: CDR1 MRHNA, CDR2 SNTAGT. CDR3 length: 13 residues. The CDR3 DNA sequence: TGTGCCAACAGACAGGGGGAGCACACTGAAGCTTTCTTT. This gives the protein CANRQGEHTEAFF.

The table lists this clonotype with many counts. This chain joins TRBV6-6 and TRBJ1-5; a weak D match, TRBD1 (5 bases). V lost 3 bases to trimming and J lost 3 bases, with 15 bases between them. Germline assignment: CDR1 MNHNY and CDR2 SVGAGI (reference sequence). The CDR3 is made up of 16 amino acids. The CDR3, as DNA: TGTGCCAGCAGTTATCTTTTGGGGCGGGACAATCAGCCCCAGCATTTT. Its translation is CASSYLLGRDNQPQHF.

This clonotype was counted only a few times. V gene TRBV20-1 combines with J gene TRBJ1-4; TRBD1 matches 9 bases. V was pared by 5 bases and J by 6 bases, with 4 bases of the junction left unmatched. Germline CDR1 DFQATT, CDR2 SNEGSKA (reference sequence). This CDR3 comprises 13 residues. CDR3 residues: CSAGGQGYEKLFF. The CDR3 DNA is TGCAGTGCTGGGGGACAGGGTTATGAAAAACTGTTTTTT.

This clonotype came up many times. V usage is TRBV5-1 and J usage is TRBJ2-7; D unresolved. The V end was cut by 2 bases, the J end by 1 base, with 13 bases between. This CDR3 spans 15 amino acids. The germline CDR1 and CDR2 sequences are SGHRS and YFSETQ. The CDR3 sequence is CASSLGSGSSYEQYF. The CDR3 DNA reads TGCGCCAGCAGCTTAGGCTCAGGATCATCCTACGAGCAGTACTTC.

In the case of this clonotype: A junction end diverges from the germline sequence, so it may reflect a read error. V and J are TRBV7-9 and TRBJ1-2; D uncertain. The germline gives CDR1 SEHNR, CDR2 FQNEAQ (reference sequence). This CDR3 has 8 amino acids. CDR3 coding DNA: TGTGCCAGCAGCTTGAACCACTTC. Translation: CASSLNHF.

The rearrangement joins TRBV7-8 to TRBJ1-4; D perhaps matches TRBD1 (5 bases). Germline V gene lookup returns CDR1 SGHVS and CDR2 FQNEAQ. The CDR3 spans 13 residues. V shed 5 bases and J shed 12 bases, with 16 bases lying between them. CDR3 protein: CASSRQRVTELFF. The CDR3 bases are TGTGCCAGCAGCCGACAGAGGGTCACAGAACTGTTTTTT. Based on the CDR3 plus reference TRBV7-8 and TRBJ1-4, the full variable domain is GAGVSQSPRYKVAKRGQDVALRCDPISGHVSLFWYQQALGQGPEFLTYFQNEAQLDKSGLPSDRFFAERPEGSVSTLKIQRTQQEDSAVYLCASSRQRVTELFFGSGTQLSVL.

This clonotype occurred once. The V gene is TRBV20-1, the J gene TRBJ1-2; TRBD1 matches 7 bases. The CDR3 is 11 residues long. Germline V gene sequence: CDR1 DFQATT, CDR2 SNEGSKA (reference sequence). The V and J ends lost 4 bases and 8 bases, in that order; junction bases with no gene match: 4. CDR3 protein: CSAKTGLGYTF. In DNA, the CDR3 is TGCAGTGCTAAGACAGGGCTGGGCTACACCTTC.

Ten or more counts support this clonotype. The rearrangement uses TRBV11-3 and TRBJ1-2, with a possible D match to TRBD1 (5 bases). Trimming shortened V by 3 bases and J by 8 bases, and 13 bases separated the two germline ends. CDR1 is SGHNT, CDR2 YENEEA, per germline. The CDR3 consists of 13 residues. In DNA form, the CDR3 reads TGTGCCAGCAGCTTTCCTGGGGGAGACGGCTACACCTTC. Its protein is CASSFPGGDGYTF.

This clonotype was seen many times. This rearrangement joins TRBV9 to TRBJ2-2, with unresolved D. The germline V gene encodes CDR1 SGDLS and CDR2 YYNGEE. V dropped 6 bases and J dropped 3 bases, with 12 bases sitting between them. The CDR3 length is 14 residues. Written as DNA, the CDR3 is TGTGCCAGCAATTGGAATGGGGACACCGGGGAGCTGTTTTTT. Protein product: CASNWNGDTGELFF.

The rearrangement links TRBV6-1 to TRBJ2-5; 7 bases align to TRBD1. This CDR3 spans 13 amino acids. V shed 6 bases and J 4 bases; nucleotides not matched to a gene: 5. From germline, CDR1 is MNHNS and CDR2 SASEGT. CDR3 sequence: CASRWAGGETQYF. CDR3 DNA: TGTGCCAGCAGGTGGGCAGGGGGAGAGACCCAGTACTTC.

Regarding this clonotype: Compared with germline, one end of the junction differs, possibly owing to a read error. The CDR3 nucleotides read TGTGCCAGCAGCTTACGAGGAACGGAACAAGAGACCCAGCACTTC. Translation: CASSLRGTEQETQHF. The chain uses TRBV7-9 and TRBJ2-5; D gene ambiguous. The CDR3 length is 15 residues. Germline values: CDR1 SEHNR, CDR2 FQNEAQ (reference sequence).

About this clonotype: At one of its ends the junction is not consistent with the germline gene, which may arise from a read error. V is TRBV14 and J is TRBJ2-1, with D possibly being TRBD1 (6 bases). The CDR3 sequence is 15 residues long. Germline values: CDR1 SGHDN, CDR2 FVKESK. The CDR3 region has the DNA TGTGTCAGCAGGTTCCGAGGGGGAGCATACAATGAGCAGTTCTTC. It specifies CVSRFRGGAYNEQFF.

The rearrangement joins TRBV20-1 to TRBJ2-1; D possibly uses TRBD1 or TRBD2 (5 bases each). Near its end, the DNA agrees better with TRBJ2-7, so the J call may be wrong. Germline V gives CDR1 DFQATT, CDR2 SNEGSKA (reference sequence). The CDR3 consists of 15 residues. CDR3: CSANSGTEFGNEQYF. CDR3 bases: TGCAGTGCCAACTCCGGGACGGAATTTGGAAATGAGCAGTACTTC.

The chain joins TRBV19 to TRBJ1-5; D is possibly TRBD1 (6 bases). The CDR3 spans 13 residues. Germline assignment: CDR1 LNHDA and CDR2 SQIVND (reference sequence). V was shortened by 3 bases and J by 14 bases, with 17 bases between the two germline ends. The CDR3: CASSMKGGNYEHF. The DNA for the CDR3 is TGTGCCAGTAGTATGAAGGGGGGGAACTACGAGCATTTT. Using reference TRBV19 and TRBJ1-5 for the parts outside the CDR3, the full variable domain is DGGITQSPKYLFRKEGQNVTLSCEQNLNHDAMYWYRQDPGQGLRLIYYSQIVNDFQKGDIAEGYSVSREKKESFPLTVTSAQKNPTAFYLCASSMKGGNYEHFGDGTRLSIL.

J is TRBJ1-2 and V is TRBV29-1; 9 bases line up with TRBD1. The trim removed 6 bases at V and 2 bases at J, leaving 7 bases unmatched. There are 14 residues in the CDR3. Germline V gives CDR1 SQVTM, CDR2 ANQGSEA. CDR3 in DNA: TGCAGCGTAGAGGGACAGGGCGAAAACTATGGCTACACCTTC. This translates into CSVEGQGENYGYTF.

The V gene is TRBV7-9, the J gene TRBJ2-5; D not certain. Trimming cost V 4 bases and J 3 bases, with 12 bases left between them. The germline V gene has CDR1 SEHNR and CDR2 FQNEAQ (reference sequence). The length of the CDR3 is 14 residues. The CDR3 here is CASSSTGWEETQYF. The CDR3 DNA is TGTGCCAGCAGCTCGACCGGGTGGGAAGAGACCCAGTACTTC.

This clonotype came up many times. The V and J genes are TRBV27 and TRBJ1-1; D might be TRBD1 (6 bases). The V and J ends lost 6 bases and 1 base respectively, with 12 bases between them. Per the germline V gene, CDR1 is MNHEY and CDR2 is SMNVEV (reference sequence). The CDR3 totals 14 residues. This CDR3 reads CASSALGGNTEAFF. Here the CDR3 DNA reads TGTGCCAGCAGCGCCCTAGGGGGGAACACTGAAGCTTTCTTT.

This clonotype has only a few counts. This chain connects TRBV10-3 to TRBJ2-3, with D maybe TRBD2 (5 bases). V was clipped by 7 bases and J by 0 bases, with 8 bases between them. The CDR3 contains 13 residues. Germline CDR1 is ENHRY and CDR2 is SYGVKD. The CDR3: CAIKADSTDTQYF. The CDR3 DNA reads TGTGCCATCAAAGCGGACAGCACAGATACGCAGTATTTT.

The table lists this clonotype with a few counts. The gene calls are TRBV11-2 and TRBJ2-7; no firm D call. The CDR3 is made up of 13 amino acids. Per germline, CDR1 SGHAT and CDR2 FQNNGV. V lost 10 bases, J lost 2 bases, and 15 bases lay in between. CDR3 amino acids: CATAVGKTYEQYF. The CDR3 DNA sequence: TGTGCCACCGCGGTGGGGAAGACCTACGAGCAGTACTTC.

This clonotype was counted ten times or more. The V gene is TRBV6-1, the J gene TRBJ1-6; the match to TRBD1 covers 9 bases. The CDR3 has 18 residues. V shed 6 bases, J shed 0 bases, and the junction held 9 bases outside the gene matches. The germline V gene encodes CDR1 MNHNS and CDR2 SASEGT. In DNA form, the CDR3 reads TGTGCCAGCAGCGAGGAGGGGACAGGGCACTCCTATAATTCACCCCTCCACTTT. Protein product: CASSEEGTGHSYNSPLHF.